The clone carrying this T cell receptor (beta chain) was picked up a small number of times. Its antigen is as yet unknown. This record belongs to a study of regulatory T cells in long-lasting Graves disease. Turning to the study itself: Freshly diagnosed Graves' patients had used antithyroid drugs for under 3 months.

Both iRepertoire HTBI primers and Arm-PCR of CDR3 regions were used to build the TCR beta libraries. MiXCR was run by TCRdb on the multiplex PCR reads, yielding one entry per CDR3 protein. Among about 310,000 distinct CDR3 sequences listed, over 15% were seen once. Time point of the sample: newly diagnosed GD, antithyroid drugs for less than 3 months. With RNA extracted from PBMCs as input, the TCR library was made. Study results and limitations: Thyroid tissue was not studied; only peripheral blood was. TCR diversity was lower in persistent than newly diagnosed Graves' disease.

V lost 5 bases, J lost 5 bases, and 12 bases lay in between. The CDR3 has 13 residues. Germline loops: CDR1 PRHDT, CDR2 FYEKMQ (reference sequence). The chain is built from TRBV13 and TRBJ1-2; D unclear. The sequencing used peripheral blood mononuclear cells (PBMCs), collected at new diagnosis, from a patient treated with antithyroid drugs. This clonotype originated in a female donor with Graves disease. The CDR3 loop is CASSTYGLYGYTF. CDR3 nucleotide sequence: TGTGCCAGCAGCACTTACGGGCTGTATGGCTACACCTTC.